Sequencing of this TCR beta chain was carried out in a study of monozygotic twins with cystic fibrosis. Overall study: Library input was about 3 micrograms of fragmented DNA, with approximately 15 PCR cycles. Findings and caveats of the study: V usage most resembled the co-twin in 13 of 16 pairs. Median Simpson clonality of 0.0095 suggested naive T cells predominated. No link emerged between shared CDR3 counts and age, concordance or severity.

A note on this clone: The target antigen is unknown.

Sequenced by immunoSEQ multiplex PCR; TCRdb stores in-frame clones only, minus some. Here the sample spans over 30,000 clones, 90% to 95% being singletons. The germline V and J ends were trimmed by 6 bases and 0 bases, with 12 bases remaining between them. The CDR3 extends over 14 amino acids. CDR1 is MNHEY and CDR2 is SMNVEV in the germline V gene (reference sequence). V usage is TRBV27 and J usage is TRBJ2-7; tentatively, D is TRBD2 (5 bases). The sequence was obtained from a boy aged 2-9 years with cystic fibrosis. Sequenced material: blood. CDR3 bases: TGTGCCAGCAGCCCGAGGAGGACCTCCTACGAGCAGTACTTC. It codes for CASSPRRTSYEQYF.